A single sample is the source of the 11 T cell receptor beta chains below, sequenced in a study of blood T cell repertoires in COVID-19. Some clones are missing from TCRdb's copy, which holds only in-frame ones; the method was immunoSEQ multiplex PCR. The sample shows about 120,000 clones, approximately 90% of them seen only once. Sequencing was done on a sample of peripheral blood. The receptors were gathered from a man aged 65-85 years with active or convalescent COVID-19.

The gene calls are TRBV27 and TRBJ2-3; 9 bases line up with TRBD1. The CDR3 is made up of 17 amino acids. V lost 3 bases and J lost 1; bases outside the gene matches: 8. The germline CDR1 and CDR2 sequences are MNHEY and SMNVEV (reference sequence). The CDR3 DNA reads TGTGCCAGCAGTTTCCCCTGGACAGGGGACGGCACAGATACGCAGTATTTT. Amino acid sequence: CASSFPWTGDGTDTQYF.

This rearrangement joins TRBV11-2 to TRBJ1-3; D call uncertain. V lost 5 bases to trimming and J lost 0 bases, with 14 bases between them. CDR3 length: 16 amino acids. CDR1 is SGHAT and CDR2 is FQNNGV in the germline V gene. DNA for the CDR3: TGTGCCAGCAGCCTGATCAAATCTAGCTCTGGAAACACCATATATTTT. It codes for CASSLIKSSSGNTIYF.

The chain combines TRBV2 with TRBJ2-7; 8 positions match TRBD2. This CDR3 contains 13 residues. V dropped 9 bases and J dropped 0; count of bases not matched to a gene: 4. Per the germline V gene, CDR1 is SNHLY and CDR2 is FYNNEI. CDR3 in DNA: TGTGCCAGAGAAGCGGGAGACTCCTACGAGCAGTACTTC. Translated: CAREAGDSYEQYF.

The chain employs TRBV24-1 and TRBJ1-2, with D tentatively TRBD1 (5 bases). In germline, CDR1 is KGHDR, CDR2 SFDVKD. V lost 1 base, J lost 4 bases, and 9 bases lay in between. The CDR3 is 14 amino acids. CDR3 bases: TGTGCCACCAGTGATTTCGGACATTCCTATGGCTACACCTTC. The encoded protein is CATSDFGHSYGYTF.

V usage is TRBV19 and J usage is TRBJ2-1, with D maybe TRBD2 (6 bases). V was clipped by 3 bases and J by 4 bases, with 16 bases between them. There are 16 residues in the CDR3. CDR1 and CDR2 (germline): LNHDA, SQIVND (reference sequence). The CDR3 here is CASSIPPRGLYNEQFF. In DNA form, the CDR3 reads TGTGCCAGTAGTATCCCCCCTCGGGGACTTTACAATGAGCAGTTCTTC.

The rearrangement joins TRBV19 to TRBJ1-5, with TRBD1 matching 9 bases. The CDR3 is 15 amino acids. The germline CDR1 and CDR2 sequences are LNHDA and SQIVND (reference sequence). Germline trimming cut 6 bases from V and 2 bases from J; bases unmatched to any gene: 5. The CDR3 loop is CASRDRGWGNQPQHF. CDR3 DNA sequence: TGTGCCAGTAGGGACAGGGGCTGGGGCAATCAGCCCCAGCATTTT.

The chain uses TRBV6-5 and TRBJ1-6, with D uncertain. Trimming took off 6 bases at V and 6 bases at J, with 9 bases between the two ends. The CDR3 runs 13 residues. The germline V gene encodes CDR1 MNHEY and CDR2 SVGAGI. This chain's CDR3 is CASRRALNSPLHF. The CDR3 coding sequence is TGTGCCAGCAGGAGGGCTCTTAATTCACCCCTCCACTTT.

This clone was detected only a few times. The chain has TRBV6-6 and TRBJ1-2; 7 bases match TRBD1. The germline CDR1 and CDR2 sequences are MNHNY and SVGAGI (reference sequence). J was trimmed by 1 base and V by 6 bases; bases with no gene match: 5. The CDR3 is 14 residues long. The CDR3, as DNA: TGTGCCAGCAGCCAATCAGGGGGTAACTATGGCTACACCTTC. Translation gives CASSQSGGNYGYTF.

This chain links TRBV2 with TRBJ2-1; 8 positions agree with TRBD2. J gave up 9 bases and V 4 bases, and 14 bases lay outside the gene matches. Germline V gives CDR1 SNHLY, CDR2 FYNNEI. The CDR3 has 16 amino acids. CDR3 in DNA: TGTGCCAGCAGTGGCTCTCGGGAGGGCCGGGCCTCTGAGCAGTTCTTC. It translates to CASSGSREGRASEQFF. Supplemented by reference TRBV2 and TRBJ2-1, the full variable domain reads EPEVTQTPSHQVTQMGQEVILRCVPISNHLYFYWYRQILGQKVEFLVSFYNNEISEKSEIFDDQFSVERPDGSNFTLKIRSTKLEDSAMYFCASSGSREGRASEQFFGPGTRLTVL.

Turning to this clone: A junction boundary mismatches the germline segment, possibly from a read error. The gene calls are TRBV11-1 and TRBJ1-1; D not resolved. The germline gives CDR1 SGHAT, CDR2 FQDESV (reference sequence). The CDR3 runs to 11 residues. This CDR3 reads CASSLAYEAFF. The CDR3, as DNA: TGTGCCAGCAGCCTAGCATATGAAGCTTTCTTT.

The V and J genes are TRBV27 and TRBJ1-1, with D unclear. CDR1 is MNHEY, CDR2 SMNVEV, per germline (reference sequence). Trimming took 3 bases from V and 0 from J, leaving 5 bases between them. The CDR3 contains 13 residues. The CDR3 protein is CASSFSVNTEAFF. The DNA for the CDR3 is TGTGCCAGCAGTTTTTCCGTGAACACTGAAGCTTTCTTT.